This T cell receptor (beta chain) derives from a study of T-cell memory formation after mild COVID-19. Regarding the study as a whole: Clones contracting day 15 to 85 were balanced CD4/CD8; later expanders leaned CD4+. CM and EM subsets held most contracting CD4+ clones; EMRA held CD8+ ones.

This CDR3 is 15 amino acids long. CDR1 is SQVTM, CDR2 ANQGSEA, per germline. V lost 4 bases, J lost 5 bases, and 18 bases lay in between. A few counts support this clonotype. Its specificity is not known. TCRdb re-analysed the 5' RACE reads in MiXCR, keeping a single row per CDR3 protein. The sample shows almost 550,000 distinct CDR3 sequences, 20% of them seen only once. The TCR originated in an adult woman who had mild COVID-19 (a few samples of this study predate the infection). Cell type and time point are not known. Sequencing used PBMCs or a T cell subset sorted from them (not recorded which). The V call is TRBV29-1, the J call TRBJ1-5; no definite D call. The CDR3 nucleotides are TGCAGCGTTGGGTTCGAGGGAAGGGTGGATCAGCCCCAGCATTTT. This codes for CSVGFEGRVDQPQHF.